This T cell receptor beta chain was observed in a study of human T cells and chemical hapten exposure. Turning to the study itself: A mostly female patient group had alopecia areata, totalis or universalis.

The CDR3 spans 15 residues. The germline gives CDR1 MNHEY, CDR2 SVGAGI. V was clipped by 6 bases and J by 7 bases; unmatched bases: 11. The sample's time point: patch test 1, 2 weeks after DPC sensitization. Documented treatment: therapeutic diphenylcyclopropenone sensitization with weekly scalp DPC. TCRdb ran MiXCR on the RACE reads and lists one entry per CDR3 protein. The sample shows over 95,000 distinct CDR3 sequences, roughly an eighth of them seen only once. The chain couples TRBV6-5 to TRBJ2-1; 8 nucleotides line up with TRBD2. The material was whole blood, obtained in connection with sensitization to the hapten diphenylcyclopropenone (DPC). The clonotype was recovered from a woman aged 40 to 50 with alopecia areata. Some clones in this sample may be carry-over from other donors' samples. For the CDR3, the DNA is TGTGCCAGCAGCCGCGGACTAGCAGGTCCAAATGAGCAGTTCTTC. As protein: CASSRGLAGPNEQFF.